This T cell receptor (beta chain) was found in a study of blood T cell repertoires in COVID-19. Overall study context: Sites in the United States, Italy and Spain provided acute and convalescent COVID-19 samples.

TCRdb's copy holds only in-frame clones and misses some; the assay was immunoSEQ multiplex PCR. The data show approximately 470,000 clones, about 85% seen once. V lost 0 bases, J lost 6 bases, and 12 bases lay in between. The V gene's germline CDR1 is LGHNA and CDR2 YNFKEQ. The CDR3 covers 16 residues. The sample was PBMCs or T cells enriched from blood (not recorded which). The chain employs TRBV4-2 and TRBJ2-6; a possible D gene is TRBD2 (5 bases). This receptor was identified in a woman aged 18-35 years who had recovered from COVID-19. DNA for the CDR3: TGTGCCAGCAGCCAAGAAGGAGGTATTGAGGCCAACGTCCTGACTTTC. It codes for CASSQEGGIEANVLTF.